The 16 T cell receptor beta chains presented below share a single source sample, sequenced in a study of blood T cells in healthy people across ages. Alongside a J-beta primer mix, a sample-barcoded 5' primer served in a second PCR lasting 7 to 11 cycles. One entry per CDR3 protein results from TCRdb running MiXCR on the 5' RACE reads. Of fewer than 1.5 million distinct CDR3 sequences in the sample, 40% to 50% were seen once. The sample consisted of blood. Source of these receptors: a woman under 30 in good health.

J is TRBJ2-7 and V is TRBV12-3 or TRBV12-4; D is undetermined. The CDR3 covers 14 residues. Trimming shortened V by 2 bases and J by 5 bases, and 13 bases separated the two germline ends. The DNA for the CDR3 is TGTGCCAGCAGTTTACAGGCCCCCGCGGACGAGCAGTACTTC. Translating gives CASSLQAPADEQYF.

This clonotype has a handful of counts. The chain combines TRBV3-1 with TRBJ2-3, with 8 bases aligning to TRBD1. Germline-derived CDR1 and CDR2 are LGHDT and YNNKEL (reference sequence). The trim removed 4 bases at V and 3 bases at J, leaving 9 bases unmatched. This CDR3 region has 16 residues. The CDR3 DNA reads as TGTGCCAGCAGCCGAAGTCAGGGGGCGCTAACAGATACGCAGTATTTT. This sequence encodes CASSRSQGALTDTQYF.

This clonotype was counted only a few times. The V and J genes are TRBV4-1 and TRBJ2-1; 7 nucleotides align to TRBD2. Germline V lookup: CDR1 MGHRA, CDR2 YSYEKL. V shed 0 bases and J 0 bases; nucleotides not matched to a gene: 2. The CDR3 covers 16 residues. The CDR3 coding sequence is TGCGCCAGCAGCCAAGAAGGCGGGAGCTCCTACAATGAGCAGTTCTTC. Its translation: CASSQEGGSSYNEQFF.

This rearrangement joins TRBV5-6 to TRBJ2-5, with TRBD1 matching 7 bases. The V gene's germline CDR1 is SGHDT and CDR2 YYEEEE. With V trimmed by 3 bases and J by 11 bases, 13 bases remained unmatched. The CDR3 consists of 14 residues. The CDR3 DNA sequence: TGTGCCAGCAGCTGGGGACAGCCCTACAATGAGCAGTACTTC. Translation: CASSWGQPYNEQYF.

This clonotype was counted only a few times. This sequence joins TRBV20-1 and TRBJ2-3; D not resolved. The CDR3 has 13 residues. Germline CDR1 reads DFQATT; CDR2 reads SNEGSKA (reference sequence). The CDR3 nucleotides are TGCAGCGCGCCCGGCCCCGGCACAGATACGCAGTATTTT. Its translation is CSAPGPGTDTQYF.

The rearrangement links TRBV5-1 to TRBJ2-5, with a weak D call TRBD2 (6 bases). V was shortened by 3 bases and J by 5 bases, with 14 bases between the two germline ends. CDR1 is SGHRS, CDR2 YFSETQ, per germline. This CDR3 has 14 residues. The CDR3 sequence: CASSSPGEWETQYF. CDR3 nucleotide sequence: TGCGCCAGCAGCTCCCCGGGGGAATGGGAGACCCAGTACTTC.

This clonotype was observed a few times. V and J are TRBV27 and TRBJ1-1; D not certain. Germline CDR1 reads MNHEY; CDR2 reads SMNVEV (reference sequence). V lost 1 base to trimming and J lost 5 bases, with 17 bases between them. The CDR3 has 16 amino acids. The chain's CDR3 is CASSLYGSLEGTEAFF. The CDR3 DNA reads TGTGCCAGCAGTTTATACGGCAGCCTAGAAGGGACTGAAGCTTTCTTT.

The chain couples TRBV20-1 to TRBJ2-1, with TRBD2 as a possible D gene (5 bases). Germline values: CDR1 DFQATT, CDR2 SNEGSKA (reference sequence). The germline V and J ends were trimmed by 1 base and 4 bases, with 14 bases remaining between them. The CDR3 spans 15 residues. CDR3 bases: TGCAGTGCTAGAGGGAGGAACAGCATATACAATGAGCAGTTCTTC. Its protein product is CSARGRNSIYNEQFF.

This clonotype appeared a few times. The rearrangement joins TRBV12-3 or TRBV12-4 to TRBJ2-1; 8 bases are shared with TRBD2. The CDR3 is 14 amino acids. V was pared by 2 bases and J by 9 bases, with 6 bases of the junction left unmatched. CDR3: CASSLLELAAEQFF. CDR3 bases: TGTGCCAGCAGTTTATTGGAACTAGCGGCTGAGCAGTTCTTC.

The V call is TRBV29-1, the J call TRBJ2-3, with unresolved D. V gave up 3 bases and J gave up 9 bases, with 22 bases separating them. The CDR3 sequence is 15 residues long. Germline values: CDR1 SQVTM, CDR2 ANQGSEA. The CDR3 is CSVEYPVARLWTQYF. CDR3 coding DNA: TGCAGCGTTGAGTACCCCGTGGCAAGGTTGTGGACGCAGTATTTT.

V is TRBV20-1 and J is TRBJ2-5, with a weak D call TRBD1 (5 bases). The CDR3 spans 12 residues. Germline V gene data show CDR1 as DFQATT and CDR2 as SNEGSKA (reference sequence). The V end lost 6 bases, the J end lost 5 bases, and 13 bases lay between the germline ends. For the CDR3, the DNA is TGCAGTGCCCCCAGTAAGGGGGAGACCCAGTACTTC. This sequence encodes CSAPSKGETQYF.

The chain joins TRBV28 to TRBJ2-7; tentatively, D is TRBD1 or TRBD2 (6 bases each). Trimming took 2 bases from V and 2 from J, leaving 13 bases between them. From germline, CDR1 is MDHEN and CDR2 SYDVKM. The CDR3 runs 15 residues. CDR3 DNA: TGTGCCAGCAGTTTAAGTCTAGGGGGGACCTACGAGCAGTACTTC. It is translated as CASSLSLGGTYEQYF.

CDR3 nucleotide sequence: TGTGCCAGCAGTGAAGGAGGGTCTACGTCGGCCATTTATGGCTACACCTTC. Its translation: CASSEGGSTSAIYGYTF. This chain links TRBV2 with TRBJ1-2; D is ambiguous. The CDR3 sequence is 17 residues long. V lost 1 base, J lost 5 bases, and 20 bases lay in between. Germline V gene sequence: CDR1 SNHLY, CDR2 FYNNEI.

In its sample, this clonotype was seen a few times. This rearrangement joins TRBV7-9 to TRBJ2-2; D uncertain. The CDR3 sequence is 15 residues long. Deletions cut 1 base from V and 2 bases from J, with 8 bases between. Germline assignment: CDR1 SEHNR and CDR2 FQNEAQ (reference sequence). The CDR3 spells CASSLVNTNTGELFF. The CDR3 nucleotides read TGTGCCAGCAGCTTAGTGAATACTAACACCGGGGAGCTGTTTTTT.

J is TRBJ2-7 and V is TRBV18, with TRBD2 matching 8 bases. Looked up from germline, CDR1 is KGHSH and CDR2 is LQKENI. The trim removed 2 bases at V and 2 bases at J, leaving 11 bases unmatched. The CDR3 contains 17 residues. CDR3 protein: CASSPTAGASLTYEQYF. The CDR3 region has the DNA TGTGCCAGCTCACCAACAGCGGGGGCCTCCCTGACCTACGAGCAGTACTTC.

This chain uses TRBV5-8 with TRBJ2-5, with TRBD2 matching over 7 bases. J was trimmed by 0 bases and V by 4 bases; bases with no gene match: 0. Germline assignment: CDR1 SGHTS and CDR2 YDEGEE. The CDR3 has 13 residues. This CDR3 reads CASSGGDQETQYF. CDR3 nucleotides: TGTGCCAGCAGCGGGGGGGACCAAGAGACCCAGTACTTC. The entire variable domain, with the rest obtained from reference TRBV5-8 and TRBJ2-5, is as follows: EAGVTQSPTHLIKTRGQQATLRCSPISGHTSVYWYQQALGLGLQFLLWYDEGEERNRGNFPPRFSGRQFPNYSSELNVNALELEDSALYLCASSGGDQETQYFGPGTRLLVL.